This TCR beta chain was captured by sequencing in a study of shared clonotypes between healthy human individuals. Study details: Each donor contributed plates that comprised three CD4 naive, three CD4 memory, two CD8 naive and one CD8 memory.

In the authors' methods: ImmunoSEQ yielded junction-only sequences lacking quality scores, so filtering differed. Repertoires were generated with immunoSEQ multiplex PCR, while TCRdb's copy carries only in-frame clones and drops some. Clone size and V and J calls were adopted from that table, with D and trimming inferred from the DNA. The table shows roughly 2.2 million clones, with over 90% occurring only once. Memory CD4+ cells were the fraction left after CD45RA+ naive selection. Germline V gene data show CDR1 as MNHEY and CDR2 as SMNVEV (reference sequence). CDR3 length equals 16 residues. V dropped 8 bases and J dropped 7 bases, with 24 bases sitting between them.

Material for sequencing was naive CD4+ T cells from PBMCs. Subset given: CD45RA+ positively selected. The chain links TRBV27 to TRBJ2-1; TRBD1 is a possible D gene (5 bases). The clonotype originates from a man between 18 and 29 years old in good health. Some clones in this sample may be carry-over from other donors' samples. In DNA form, the CDR3 reads TGTGCCAGCGTCAACCCCTCGGCAGGGTCCCGTAATGAGCAGTTCTTC. It translates to CASVNPSAGSRNEQFF.